This T cell receptor (beta chain) was found in a study of blood T cell repertoires in COVID-19. Across the whole study: The samples span acute and convalescent COVID-19 from the United States, Italy and Spain.

The V segment lost 6 bases and the J segment 5 bases; nucleotides outside the gene matches: 4. The V gene's germline CDR1 is KGHSH and CDR2 LQKENI. CDR3 length equals 14 residues. Study processing details: Counts of nucleated cells, estimated from reference gene primer amplification, were obtained. Produced via immunoSEQ multiplex PCR; TCRdb's table is partial and in-frame only. V, J and clone size derive from that table, while D and trimming were established from the DNA sequence. The table records 25,000 to 30,000 clones, around 90% of them present only once. Sequenced material: peripheral blood. This receptor was obtained from a man in his 70s with acute or convalescent COVID-19. The chain carries TRBV18 and TRBJ2-1; TRBD1 matches 10 bases. The CDR3 loop is CASSPGTGDNEQFF. The CDR3 nucleotides read TGTGCCAGCTCCCCCGGGACAGGGGACAATGAGCAGTTCTTC.